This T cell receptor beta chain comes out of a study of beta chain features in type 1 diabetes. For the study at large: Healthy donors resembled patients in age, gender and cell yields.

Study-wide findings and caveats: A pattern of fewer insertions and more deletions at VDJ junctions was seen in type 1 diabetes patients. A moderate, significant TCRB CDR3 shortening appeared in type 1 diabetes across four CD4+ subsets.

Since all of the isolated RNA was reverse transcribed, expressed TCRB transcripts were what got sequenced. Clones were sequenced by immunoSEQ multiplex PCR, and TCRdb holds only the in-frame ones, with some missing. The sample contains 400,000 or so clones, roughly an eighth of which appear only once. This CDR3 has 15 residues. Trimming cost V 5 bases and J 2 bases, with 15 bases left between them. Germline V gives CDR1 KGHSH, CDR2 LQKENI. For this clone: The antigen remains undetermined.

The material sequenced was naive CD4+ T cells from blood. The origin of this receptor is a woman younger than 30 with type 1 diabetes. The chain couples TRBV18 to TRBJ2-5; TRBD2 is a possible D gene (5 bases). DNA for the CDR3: TGTGCCAGCTCAGAAGAGGGAGTCGGGCAAGAGACCCAGTACTTC. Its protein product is CASSEEGVGQETQYF.